This T cell receptor (beta chain) was sequenced in a study of blood T cell repertoires in COVID-19. About the study: Both acute and convalescent COVID-19 samples were obtained from the United States, Italy and Spain. In each case, the material was cDNA or gDNA derived from T cells, B-cell-depleted T cells, or PBMCs.

It was within 2 weeks before study entry that exposed participants met a COVID-19 case. CDR1 is LNHDA and CDR2 is SQIVND in the germline V gene (reference sequence). V was pared by 5 bases and J by 4 bases, with 11 bases of the junction left unmatched. The CDR3 runs 16 residues. Original analysis: Reference gene primer amplification yielded estimated nucleated cell counts. The data were produced by immunoSEQ multiplex PCR, yet TCRdb's version contains in-frame clones alone and is incomplete. V and J calls and clone size come straight from that table; D and trimming were deduced from the DNA. The sample includes roughly 260,000 clones, 80% to 90% of them seen just once.

This rearrangement joins TRBV19 to TRBJ1-1, with 9 bases that match TRBD1. Sequenced material: PBMCs or T cells enriched from blood (not recorded which). The source of this sequence is a woman in her forties who had been exposed to COVID-19. CDR3 in amino acids: CASSGRGQGIFTEAFF. The CDR3 nucleotides read TGTGCCAGTAGTGGACGGGGACAGGGAATATTCACTGAAGCTTTCTTT. Full variable domain (outside the CDR3, taken from reference TRBV19 and TRBJ1-1): DGGITQSPKYLFRKEGQNVTLSCEQNLNHDAMYWYRQDPGQGLRLIYYSQIVNDFQKGDIAEGYSVSREKKESFPLTVTSAQKNPTAFYLCASSGRGQGIFTEAFFGQGTRLTVV.